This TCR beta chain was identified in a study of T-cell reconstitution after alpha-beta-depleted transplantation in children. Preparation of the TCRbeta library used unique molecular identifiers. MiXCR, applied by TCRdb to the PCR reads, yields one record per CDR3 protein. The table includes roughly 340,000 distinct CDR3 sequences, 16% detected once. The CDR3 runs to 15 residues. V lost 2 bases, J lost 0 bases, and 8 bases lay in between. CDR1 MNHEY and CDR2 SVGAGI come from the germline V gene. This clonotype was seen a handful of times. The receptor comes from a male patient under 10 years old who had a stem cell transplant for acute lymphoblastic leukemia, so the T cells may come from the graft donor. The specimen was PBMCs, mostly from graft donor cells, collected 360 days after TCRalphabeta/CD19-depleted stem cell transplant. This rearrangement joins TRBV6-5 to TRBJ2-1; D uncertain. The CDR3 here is CASSYGYSSYNEQFF. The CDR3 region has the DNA TGTGCCAGCAGTTACGGTTATAGCTCCTACAATGAGCAGTTCTTC.